The TCR beta chain described here comes from a study of control samples from healthy donors and cancer patients (dated by TCRdb to the early 2020s). For this clone: The antigen it recognizes is unknown. No much larger clone exists at a distance of one base, and base qualities are not known.

Reading from cysteine to phenylalanine, the CDR3 counts 15 amino acids. The retained sequence is limited to the CDR3, 45 bases, with the frame set at the first base. Trimming at the junction amounts to 3 bases on V and 5 bases on J, and the germline ends lie 15 bases apart. CDR1 is given as LNHDA and CDR2 as SQIVND, both from the germline V gene (reference sequence). To prepare the library, the immunoSEQ multiplex PCR assay was applied. As stored in TCRdb, this immuneACCESS dataset retains in-frame rearrangements with V and J assigned. A fraction of the clones does not appear; measured against another copy, unresolved V genes explain less than half of the discrepancy, and the remainder lacks a known reason. Here the sample has fewer than 150,000 clones; 80% to 95% occur a single time. 2% to 2.5% of the sample is taken by the ten largest.

The V and J segments used are TRBV19 and TRBJ2-3; possibly the D gene is TRBD1, per 5 matching bases. Material for sequencing was blood. This sequence originates from a man between 18 and 35 years old in good health. The DNA sequence reads TGTGCCAGTAGTATTGAGTCAGGGCGAGGAGATACGCAGTATTTT. It encodes CASSIESGRGDTQYF.